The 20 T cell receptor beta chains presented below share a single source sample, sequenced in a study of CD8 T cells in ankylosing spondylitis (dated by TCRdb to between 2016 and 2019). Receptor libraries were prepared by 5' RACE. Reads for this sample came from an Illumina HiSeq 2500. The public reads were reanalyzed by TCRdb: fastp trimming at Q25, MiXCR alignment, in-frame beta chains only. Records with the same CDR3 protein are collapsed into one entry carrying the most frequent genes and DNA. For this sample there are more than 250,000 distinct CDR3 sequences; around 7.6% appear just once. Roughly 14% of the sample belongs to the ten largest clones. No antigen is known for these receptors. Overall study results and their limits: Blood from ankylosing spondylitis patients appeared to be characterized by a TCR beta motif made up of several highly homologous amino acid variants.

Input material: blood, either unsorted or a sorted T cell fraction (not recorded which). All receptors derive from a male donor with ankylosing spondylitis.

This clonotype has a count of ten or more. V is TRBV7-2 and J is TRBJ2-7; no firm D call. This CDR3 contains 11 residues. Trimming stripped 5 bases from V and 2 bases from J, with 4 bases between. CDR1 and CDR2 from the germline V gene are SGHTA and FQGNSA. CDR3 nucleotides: TGTGCCAGCAGCGGGACCTACGAGCAGTACTTC. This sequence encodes CASSGTYEQYF. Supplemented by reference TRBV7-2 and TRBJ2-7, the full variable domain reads GAGVSQSPSNKVTEKGKDVELRCDPISGHTALYWYRQSLGQGLEFLIYFQGNSAPDKSGLPSDRFSAERTGGSVSTLTIQRTQQEDSAVYLCASSGTYEQYFGPGTRLTVT.

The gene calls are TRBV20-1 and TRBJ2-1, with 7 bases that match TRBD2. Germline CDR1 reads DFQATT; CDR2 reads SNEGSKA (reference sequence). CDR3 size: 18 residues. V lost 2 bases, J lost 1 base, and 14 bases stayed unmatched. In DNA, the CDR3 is TGCAGTGCTAGAACCCCGGGACTACGTTCGGGATCCTACAATGAGCAGTTCTTC. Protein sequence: CSARTPGLRSGSYNEQFF.

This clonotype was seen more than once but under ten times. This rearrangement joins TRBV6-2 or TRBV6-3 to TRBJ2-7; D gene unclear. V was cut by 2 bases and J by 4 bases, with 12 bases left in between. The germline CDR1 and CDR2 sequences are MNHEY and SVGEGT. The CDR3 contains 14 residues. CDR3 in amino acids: CASSYRRSQYEQYF. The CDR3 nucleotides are TGTGCCAGCAGTTACCGGCGGAGCCAGTACGAGCAGTACTTC.

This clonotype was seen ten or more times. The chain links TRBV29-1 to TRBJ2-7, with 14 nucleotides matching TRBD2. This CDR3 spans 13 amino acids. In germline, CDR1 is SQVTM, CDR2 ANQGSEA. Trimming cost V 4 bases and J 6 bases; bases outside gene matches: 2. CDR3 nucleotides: TGCAGCGTTGCGGGACTAGCGGGAGTCGAGCAGTACTTC. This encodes CSVAGLAGVEQYF.

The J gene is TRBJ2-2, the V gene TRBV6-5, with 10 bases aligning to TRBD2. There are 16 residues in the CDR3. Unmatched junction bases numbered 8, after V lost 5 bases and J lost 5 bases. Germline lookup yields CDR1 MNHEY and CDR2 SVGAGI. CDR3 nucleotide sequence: TGTGCCAGCAGTAACCGAGCGGGAGGGCCTACCGGGGAGCTGTTTTTT. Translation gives CASSNRAGGPTGELFF.

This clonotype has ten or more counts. In nucleotides, the CDR3 is TGCAGCGTCGCGTGGGGGGGCAAAGATGAAGCTTTCTTT. Amino acid sequence: CSVAWGGKDEAFF. The chain carries TRBV29-1 and TRBJ1-1; possibly TRBD1 for D (6 bases). The germline CDR1 and CDR2 sequences are SQVTM and ANQGSEA. The V gene lost 6 bases and the J gene lost 7 bases, with 18 bases spanning the gap. This CDR3 is built from 13 residues.

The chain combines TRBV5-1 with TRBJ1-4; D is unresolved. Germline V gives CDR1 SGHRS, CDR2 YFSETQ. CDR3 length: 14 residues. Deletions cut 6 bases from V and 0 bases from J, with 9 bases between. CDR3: CASKDQATNEKLFF. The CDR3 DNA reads TGCGCCAGCAAGGACCAGGCAACTAATGAAAAACTGTTTTTT.

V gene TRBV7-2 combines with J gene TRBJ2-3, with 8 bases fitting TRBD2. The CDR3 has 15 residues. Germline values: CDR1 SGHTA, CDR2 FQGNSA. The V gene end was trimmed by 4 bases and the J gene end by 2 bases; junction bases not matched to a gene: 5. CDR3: CASSSREGDTDTQYF. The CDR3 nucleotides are TGTGCCAGCAGCTCTCGGGAGGGCGACACAGATACGCAGTATTTT.

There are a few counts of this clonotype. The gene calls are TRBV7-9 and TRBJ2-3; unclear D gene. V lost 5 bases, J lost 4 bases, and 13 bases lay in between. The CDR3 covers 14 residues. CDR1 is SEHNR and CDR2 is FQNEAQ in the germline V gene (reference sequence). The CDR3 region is CASSPGYDADTQYF. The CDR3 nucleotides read TGTGCCAGCAGCCCCGGTTACGACGCAGATACGCAGTATTTT.

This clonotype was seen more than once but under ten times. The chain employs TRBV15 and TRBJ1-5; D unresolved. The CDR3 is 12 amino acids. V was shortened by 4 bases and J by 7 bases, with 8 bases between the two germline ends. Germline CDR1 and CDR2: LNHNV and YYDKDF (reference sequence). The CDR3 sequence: CATSISRQPQHF. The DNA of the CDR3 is TGTGCCACCAGCATCAGTCGGCAGCCCCAGCATTTT.

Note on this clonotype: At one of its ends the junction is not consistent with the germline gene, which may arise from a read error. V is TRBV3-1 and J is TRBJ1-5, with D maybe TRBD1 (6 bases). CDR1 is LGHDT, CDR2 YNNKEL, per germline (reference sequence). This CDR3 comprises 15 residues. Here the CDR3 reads CACSQGRSGNQPQHF. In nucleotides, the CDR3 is TGTGCCTGCAGCCAGGGGCGCTCTGGCAATCAGCCCCAGCATTTT.

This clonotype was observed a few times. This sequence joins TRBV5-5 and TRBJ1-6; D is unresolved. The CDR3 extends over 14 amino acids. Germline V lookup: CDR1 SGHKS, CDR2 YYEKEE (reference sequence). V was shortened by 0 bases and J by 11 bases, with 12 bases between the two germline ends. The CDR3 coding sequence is TGTGCCAGCAGCTTGGTACTCAGTGCGGCACCCCTCCACTTT. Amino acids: CASSLVLSAAPLHF.

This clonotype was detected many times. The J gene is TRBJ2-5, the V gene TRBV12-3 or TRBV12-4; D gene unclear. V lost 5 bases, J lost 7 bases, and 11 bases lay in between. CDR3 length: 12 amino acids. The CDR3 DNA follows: TGTGCCAGCAGTCTCCCCGTTGGGACCCAGTACTTC. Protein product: CASSLPVGTQYF.

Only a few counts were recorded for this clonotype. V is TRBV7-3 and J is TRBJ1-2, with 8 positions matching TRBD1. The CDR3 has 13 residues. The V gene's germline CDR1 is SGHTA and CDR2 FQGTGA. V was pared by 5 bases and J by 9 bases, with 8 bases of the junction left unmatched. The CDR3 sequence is CASSPDRVYSYTF. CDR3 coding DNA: TGTGCCAGCAGCCCGGACAGGGTGTATAGCTACACCTTC.

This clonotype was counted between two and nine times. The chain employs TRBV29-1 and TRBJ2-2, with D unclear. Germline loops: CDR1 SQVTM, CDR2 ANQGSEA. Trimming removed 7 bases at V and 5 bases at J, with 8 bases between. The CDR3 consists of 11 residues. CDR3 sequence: CSARFTGELFF. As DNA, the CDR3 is TGCAGCGCCCGATTTACCGGGGAGCTGTTTTTT.

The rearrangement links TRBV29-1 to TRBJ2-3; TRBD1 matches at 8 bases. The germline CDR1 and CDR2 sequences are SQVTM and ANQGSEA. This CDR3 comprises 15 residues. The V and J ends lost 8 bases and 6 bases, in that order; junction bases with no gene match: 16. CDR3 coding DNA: TGCAGCACAAACCCGACAGGGGCGCCCAGGGATACGCAGTATTTT. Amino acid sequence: CSTNPTGAPRDTQYF.

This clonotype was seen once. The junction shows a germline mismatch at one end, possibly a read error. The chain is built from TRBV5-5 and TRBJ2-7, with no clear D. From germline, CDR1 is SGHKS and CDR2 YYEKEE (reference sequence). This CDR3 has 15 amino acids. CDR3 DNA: TGTGCCAGCAGCTCCCCGATGGGATATGTAGACGAGCAGAACTTC. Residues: CASSSPMGYVDEQNF.

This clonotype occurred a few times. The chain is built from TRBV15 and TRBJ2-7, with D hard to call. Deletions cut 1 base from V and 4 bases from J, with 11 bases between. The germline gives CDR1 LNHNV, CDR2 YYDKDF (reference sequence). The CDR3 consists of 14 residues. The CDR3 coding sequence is TGTGCCACCAGCAGAGGGTTGCCACTATACGAGCAGTACTTC. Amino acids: CATSRGLPLYEQYF.

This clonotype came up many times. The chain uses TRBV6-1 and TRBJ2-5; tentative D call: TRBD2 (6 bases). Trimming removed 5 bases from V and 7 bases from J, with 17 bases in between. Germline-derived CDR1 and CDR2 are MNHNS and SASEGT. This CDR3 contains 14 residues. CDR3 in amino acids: CASSPIAVRGTQYF. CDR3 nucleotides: TGTGCCAGCAGTCCCATAGCGGTCCGGGGGACCCAGTACTTC.

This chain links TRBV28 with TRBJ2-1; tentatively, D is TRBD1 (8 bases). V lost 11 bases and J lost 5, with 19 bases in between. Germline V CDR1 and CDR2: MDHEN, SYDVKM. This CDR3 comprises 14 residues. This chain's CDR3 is CADRGAGADNEQFF. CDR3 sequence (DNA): TGTGCCGACAGGGGTGCGGGAGCGGACAATGAGCAGTTCTTC.